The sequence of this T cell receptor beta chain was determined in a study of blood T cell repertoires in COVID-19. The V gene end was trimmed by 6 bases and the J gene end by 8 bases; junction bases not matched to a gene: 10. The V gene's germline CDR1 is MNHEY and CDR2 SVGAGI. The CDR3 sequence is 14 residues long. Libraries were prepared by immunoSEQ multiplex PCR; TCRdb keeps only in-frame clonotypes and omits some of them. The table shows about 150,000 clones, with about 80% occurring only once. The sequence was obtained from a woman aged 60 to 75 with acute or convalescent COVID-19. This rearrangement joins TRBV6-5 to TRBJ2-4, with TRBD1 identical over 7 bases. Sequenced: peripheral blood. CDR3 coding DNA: TGTGCCAGCAGCCCGGTGAGGGGGCCGGACATTCAGTACTTC. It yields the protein CASSPVRGPDIQYF.